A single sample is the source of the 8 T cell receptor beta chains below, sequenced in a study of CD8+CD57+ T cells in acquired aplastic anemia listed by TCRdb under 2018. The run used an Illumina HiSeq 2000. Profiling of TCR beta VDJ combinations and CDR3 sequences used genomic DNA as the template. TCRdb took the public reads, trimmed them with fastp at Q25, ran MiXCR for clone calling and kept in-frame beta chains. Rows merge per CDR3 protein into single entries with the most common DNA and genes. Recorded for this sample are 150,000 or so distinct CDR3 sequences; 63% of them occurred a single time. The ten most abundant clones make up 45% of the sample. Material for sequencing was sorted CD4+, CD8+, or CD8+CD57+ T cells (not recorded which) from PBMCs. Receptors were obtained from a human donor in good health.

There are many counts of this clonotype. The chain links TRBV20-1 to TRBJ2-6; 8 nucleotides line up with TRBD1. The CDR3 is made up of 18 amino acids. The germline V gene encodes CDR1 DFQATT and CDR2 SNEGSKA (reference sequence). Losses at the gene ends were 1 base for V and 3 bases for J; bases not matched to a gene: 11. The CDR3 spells CSARANGAGGFGANVLTF. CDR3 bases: TGCAGTGCTAGAGCTAATGGGGCAGGGGGCTTTGGGGCCAACGTCCTGACTTTC.

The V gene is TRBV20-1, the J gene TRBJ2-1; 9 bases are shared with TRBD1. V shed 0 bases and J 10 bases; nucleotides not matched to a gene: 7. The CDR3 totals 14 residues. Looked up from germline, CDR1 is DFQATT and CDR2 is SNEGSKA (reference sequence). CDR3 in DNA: TGCAGTGCTAGAGAGGGGGACAGGGTGGAGGAGCAGTTCTTC. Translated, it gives CSAREGDRVEEQFF.

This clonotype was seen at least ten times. CDR3 amino acids: CASSLEAQGSLVAAFF. For the CDR3, the DNA is TGTGCCAGCAGCTTAGAAGCCCAGGGCTCTTTAGTTGCAGCTTTCTTT. The gene calls are TRBV13 and TRBJ1-1; D is possibly TRBD1 (5 bases). The CDR3 consists of 16 residues. Germline lookup yields CDR1 PRHDT and CDR2 FYEKMQ (reference sequence). Trimming shortened V by 1 base and J by 10 bases, and 22 bases separated the two germline ends. Supplemented by reference TRBV13 and TRBJ1-1, the full variable domain reads AAGVIQSPRHLIKEKRETATLKCYPIPRHDTVYWYQQGPGQDPQFLISFYEKMQSDKGSIPDRFSAQQFSDYHSELNMSSLELGDSALYFCASSLEAQGSLVAAFFGQGTRLTVV.

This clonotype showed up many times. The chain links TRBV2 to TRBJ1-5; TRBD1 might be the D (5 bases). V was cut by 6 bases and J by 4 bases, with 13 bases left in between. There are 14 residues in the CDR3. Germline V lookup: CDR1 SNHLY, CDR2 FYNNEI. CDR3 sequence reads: CASSPGGGNQPQHF. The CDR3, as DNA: TGTGCCAGCAGCCCGGGTGGGGGGAATCAGCCCCAGCATTTT.

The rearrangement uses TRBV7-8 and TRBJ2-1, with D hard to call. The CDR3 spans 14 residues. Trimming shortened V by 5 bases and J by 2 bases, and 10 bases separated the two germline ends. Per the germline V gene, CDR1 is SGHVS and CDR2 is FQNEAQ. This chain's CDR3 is CASSQTRAYNEQFF. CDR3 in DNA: TGTGCCAGCAGCCAAACAAGAGCCTACAATGAGCAGTTCTTC.

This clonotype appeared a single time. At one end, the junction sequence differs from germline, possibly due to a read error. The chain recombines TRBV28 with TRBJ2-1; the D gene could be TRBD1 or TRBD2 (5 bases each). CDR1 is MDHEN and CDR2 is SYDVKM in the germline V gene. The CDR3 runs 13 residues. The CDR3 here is CAHGDREKGEQSF. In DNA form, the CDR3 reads TGTGCTCACGGTGATAGGGAAAAAGGGGAGCAGTCCTTC.

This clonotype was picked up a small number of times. The CDR3 DNA sequence: TGTGCCACCAGCAGAGACGCGGAGACCCAGTACTTC. Translated, it gives CATSRDAETQYF. The chain couples TRBV15 to TRBJ2-5; unclear D gene. V lost 0 bases to trimming and J lost 5 bases, with 4 bases between them. The CDR3 consists of 12 residues. Germline V gene lookup returns CDR1 LNHNV and CDR2 YYDKDF (reference sequence).

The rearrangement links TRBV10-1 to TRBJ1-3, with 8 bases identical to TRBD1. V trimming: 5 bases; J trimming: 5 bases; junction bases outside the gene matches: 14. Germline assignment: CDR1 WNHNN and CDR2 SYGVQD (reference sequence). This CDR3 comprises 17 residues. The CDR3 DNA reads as TGCGCCAGCAGTTTCCATTTTACAGGGGGAATAAGAAACACCATATATTTT. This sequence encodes CASSFHFTGGIRNTIYF.